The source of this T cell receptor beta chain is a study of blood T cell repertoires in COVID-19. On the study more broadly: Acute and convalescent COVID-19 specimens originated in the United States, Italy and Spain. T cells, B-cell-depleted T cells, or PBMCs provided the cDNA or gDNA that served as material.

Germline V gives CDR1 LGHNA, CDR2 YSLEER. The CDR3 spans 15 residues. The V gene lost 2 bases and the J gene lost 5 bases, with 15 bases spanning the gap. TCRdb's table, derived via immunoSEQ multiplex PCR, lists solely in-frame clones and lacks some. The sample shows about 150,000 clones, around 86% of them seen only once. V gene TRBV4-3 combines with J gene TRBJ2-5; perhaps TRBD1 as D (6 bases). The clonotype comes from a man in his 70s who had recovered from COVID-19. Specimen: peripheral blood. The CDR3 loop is CASSQTDRLSETQYF. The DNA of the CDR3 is TGCGCCAGCAGCCAAACTGACAGGCTATCGGAGACCCAGTACTTC.